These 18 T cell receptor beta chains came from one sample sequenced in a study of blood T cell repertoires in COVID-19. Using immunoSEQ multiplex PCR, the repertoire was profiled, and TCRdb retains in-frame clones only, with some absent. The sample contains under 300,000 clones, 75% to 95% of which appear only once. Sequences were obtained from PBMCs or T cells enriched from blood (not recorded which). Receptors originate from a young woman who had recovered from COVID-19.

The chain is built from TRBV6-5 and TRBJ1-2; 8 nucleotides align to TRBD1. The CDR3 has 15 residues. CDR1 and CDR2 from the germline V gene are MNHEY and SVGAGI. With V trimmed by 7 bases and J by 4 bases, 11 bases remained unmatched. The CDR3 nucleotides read TGTGCCAGCATGTTGGGTGGACAGGGATCCTATGGCTACACCTTC. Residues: CASMLGGQGSYGYTF.

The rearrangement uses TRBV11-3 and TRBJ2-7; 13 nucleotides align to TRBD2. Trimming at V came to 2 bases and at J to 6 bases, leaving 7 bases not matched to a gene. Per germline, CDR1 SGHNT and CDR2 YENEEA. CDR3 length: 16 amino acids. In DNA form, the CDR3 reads TGTGCCAGCAGCTTACGAACTAGCGGGGGGGCCCTCGAGCAGTACTTC. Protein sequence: CASSLRTSGGALEQYF.

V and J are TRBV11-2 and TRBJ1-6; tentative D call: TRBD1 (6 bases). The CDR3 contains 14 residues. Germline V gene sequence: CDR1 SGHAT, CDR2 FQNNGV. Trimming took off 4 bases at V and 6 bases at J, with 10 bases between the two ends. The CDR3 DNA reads TGTGCCAGCAGCTCCGGACAGAGTAATTCACCCCTCCACTTT. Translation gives CASSSGQSNSPLHF.

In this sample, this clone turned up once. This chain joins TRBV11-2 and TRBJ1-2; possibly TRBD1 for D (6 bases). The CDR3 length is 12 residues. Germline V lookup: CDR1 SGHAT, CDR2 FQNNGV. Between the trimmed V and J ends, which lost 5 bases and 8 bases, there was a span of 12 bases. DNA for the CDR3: TGTGCCAGCAGCCCAGGGGCCGGGGGCTACACCTTC. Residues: CASSPGAGGYTF.

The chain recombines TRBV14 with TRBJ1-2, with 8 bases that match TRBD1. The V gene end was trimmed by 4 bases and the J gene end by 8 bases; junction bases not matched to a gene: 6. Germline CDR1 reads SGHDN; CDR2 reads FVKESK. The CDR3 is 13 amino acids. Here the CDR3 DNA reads TGTGCCAGCAGCCGGACAGGGCTTGACGGCTACACCTTC. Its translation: CASSRTGLDGYTF.

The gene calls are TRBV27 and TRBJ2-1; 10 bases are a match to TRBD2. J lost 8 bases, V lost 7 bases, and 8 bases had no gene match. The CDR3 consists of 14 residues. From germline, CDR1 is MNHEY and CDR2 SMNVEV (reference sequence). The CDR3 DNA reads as TGTGCCAGCAAGCGGGAGGGGGCGCTGGATGAGCAGTTCTTC. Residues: CASKREGALDEQFF.

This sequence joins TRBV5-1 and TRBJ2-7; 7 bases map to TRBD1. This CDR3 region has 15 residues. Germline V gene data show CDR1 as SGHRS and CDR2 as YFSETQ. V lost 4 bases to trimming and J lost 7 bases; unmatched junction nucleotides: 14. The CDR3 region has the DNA TGCGCCAGCAGCGCGAGGGTCCAGGGGGTATGGGAGCAGTACTTC. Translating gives CASSARVQGVWEQYF.

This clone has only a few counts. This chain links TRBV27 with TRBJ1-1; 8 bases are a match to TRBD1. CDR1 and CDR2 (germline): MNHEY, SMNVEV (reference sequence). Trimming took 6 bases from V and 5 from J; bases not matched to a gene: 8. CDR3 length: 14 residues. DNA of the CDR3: TGTGCCAGCAGACCCCAGGGGGCGGCAACTGAAGCTTTCTTT. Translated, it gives CASRPQGAATEAFF.

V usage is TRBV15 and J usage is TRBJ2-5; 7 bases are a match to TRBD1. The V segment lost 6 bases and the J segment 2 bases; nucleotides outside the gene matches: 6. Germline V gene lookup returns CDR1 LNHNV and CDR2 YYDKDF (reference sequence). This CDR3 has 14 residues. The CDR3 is CATRRQGSQETQYF. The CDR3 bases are TGTGCCACCAGGCGACAGGGTAGTCAAGAGACCCAGTACTTC.

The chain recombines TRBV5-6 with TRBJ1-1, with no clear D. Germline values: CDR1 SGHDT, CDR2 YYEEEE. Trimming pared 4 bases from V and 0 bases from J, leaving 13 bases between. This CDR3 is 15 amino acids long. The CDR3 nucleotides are TGTGCCAGCAGCCCAAGCCCGGGGTTGAACACTGAAGCTTTCTTT. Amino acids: CASSPSPGLNTEAFF. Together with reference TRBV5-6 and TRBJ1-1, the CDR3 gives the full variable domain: DAGVTQSPTHLIKTRGQQVTLRCSPKSGHDTVSWYQQALGQGPQFIFQYYEEEERQRGNFPDRFSGHQFPNYSSELNVNALLLGDSALYLCASSPSPGLNTEAFFGQGTRLTVV.

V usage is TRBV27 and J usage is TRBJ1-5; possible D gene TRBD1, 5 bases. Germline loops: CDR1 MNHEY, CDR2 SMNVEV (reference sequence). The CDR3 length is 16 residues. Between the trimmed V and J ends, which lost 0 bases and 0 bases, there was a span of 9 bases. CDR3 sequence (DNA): TGTGCCAGCAGTTTATCAGGAGGGGCTAGCAATCAGCCCCAGCATTTT. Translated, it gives CASSLSGGASNQPQHF.

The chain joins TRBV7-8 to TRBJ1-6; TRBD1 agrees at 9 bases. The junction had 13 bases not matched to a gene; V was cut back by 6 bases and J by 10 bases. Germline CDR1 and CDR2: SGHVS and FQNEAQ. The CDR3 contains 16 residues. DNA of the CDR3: TGTGCCAGCAGATCCACAGGGGGCGCGATTCACTCACCCCTCCACTTT. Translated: CASRSTGGAIHSPLHF.

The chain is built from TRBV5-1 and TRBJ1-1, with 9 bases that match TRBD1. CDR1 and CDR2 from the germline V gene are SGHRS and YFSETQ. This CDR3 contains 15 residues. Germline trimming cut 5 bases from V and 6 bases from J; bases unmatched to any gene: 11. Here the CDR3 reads CASRPLQGARAEAFF. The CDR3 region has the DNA TGCGCCAGCAGGCCACTACAGGGGGCGCGTGCTGAAGCTTTCTTT.

The CDR3 DNA follows: TGTGCCAGCAGCAGGGACAGGAGAGATACGCAGTATTTT. It encodes CASSRDRRDTQYF. J is TRBJ2-3 and V is TRBV7-2; 8 bases align to TRBD1. V shed 5 bases and J 5 bases; nucleotides not matched to a gene: 3. Germline-derived CDR1 and CDR2 are SGHTA and FQGNSA. This CDR3 contains 13 residues.

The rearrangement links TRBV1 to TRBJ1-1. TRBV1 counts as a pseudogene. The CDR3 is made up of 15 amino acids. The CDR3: CTSSQERAGNTEAFF. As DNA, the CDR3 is TGCACCAGCAGCCAAGAGAGGGCCGGGAACACTGAAGCTTTCTTT.

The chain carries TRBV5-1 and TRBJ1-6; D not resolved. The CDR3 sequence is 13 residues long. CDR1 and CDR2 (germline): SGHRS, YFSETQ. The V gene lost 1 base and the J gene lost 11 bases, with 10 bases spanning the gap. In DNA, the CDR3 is TGCGCCAGCAGCTTGAGGGAGGTGGCACCCCTCCACTTT. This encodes CASSLREVAPLHF.

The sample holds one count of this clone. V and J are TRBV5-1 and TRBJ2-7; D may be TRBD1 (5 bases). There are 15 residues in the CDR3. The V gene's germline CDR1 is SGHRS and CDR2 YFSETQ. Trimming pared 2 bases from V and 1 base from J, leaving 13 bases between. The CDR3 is CASSLQVSKSYEQYF. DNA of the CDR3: TGCGCCAGCAGCTTACAGGTCAGTAAGTCCTACGAGCAGTACTTC.

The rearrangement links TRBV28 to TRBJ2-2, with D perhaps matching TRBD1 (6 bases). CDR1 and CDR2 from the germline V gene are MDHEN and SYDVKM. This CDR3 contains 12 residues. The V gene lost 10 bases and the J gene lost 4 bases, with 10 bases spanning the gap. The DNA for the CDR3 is TGTGCCATCCTAGGGGGCACCGGGGAGCTGTTTTTT. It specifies CAILGGTGELFF. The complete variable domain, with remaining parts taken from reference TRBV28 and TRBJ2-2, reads DVKVTQSSRYLVKRTGEKVFLECVQDMDHENMFWYRQDPGLGLRLIYFSYDVKMKEKGDIPEGYSVSREKKERFSLILESASTNQTSMYLCAILGGTGELFFGEGSRLTVL.